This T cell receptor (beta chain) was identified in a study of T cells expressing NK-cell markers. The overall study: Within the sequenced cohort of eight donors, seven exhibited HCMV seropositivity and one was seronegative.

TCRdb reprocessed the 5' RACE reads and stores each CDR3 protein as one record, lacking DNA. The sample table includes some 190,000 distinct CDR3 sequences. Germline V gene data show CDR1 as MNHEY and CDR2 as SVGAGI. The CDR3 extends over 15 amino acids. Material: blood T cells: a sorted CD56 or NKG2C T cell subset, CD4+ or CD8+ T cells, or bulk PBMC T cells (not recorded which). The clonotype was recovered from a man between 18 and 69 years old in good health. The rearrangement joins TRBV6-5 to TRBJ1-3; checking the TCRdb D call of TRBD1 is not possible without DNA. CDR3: CASSSSGGYGNTIYF.